Each of the 31 T cell receptor beta chains below was sequenced from the same sample in a study of T cells in Graves' hyperthyroidism and ophthalmopathy. It was RNA transcripts that yielded the amplified TCR beta CDR3 regions. The HTBI primer set drove a first-round RT-PCR of the TCR CDR3. In TCRdb, the multiplex PCR reads were re-called with MiXCR into one record per CDR3 protein. This sample has a few hundred thousand distinct CDR3 sequences, with approximately 14% found just once. The specimen sequenced was blood. These receptors all stem from a woman under 40 with Graves' hyperthyroidism.

This clonotype was seen ten or more times. The chain recombines TRBV20-1 with TRBJ2-1, with D unresolved. This CDR3 has 16 amino acids. Trimming removed 6 bases from V and 1 base from J, with 19 bases in between. Germline V lookup: CDR1 DFQATT, CDR2 SNEGSKA (reference sequence). The CDR3 region is CSAKLTSLGSYNEQFF. For the CDR3, the DNA is TGCAGTGCCAAATTGACATCTCTAGGGTCCTACAATGAGCAGTTCTTC.

This chain uses TRBV20-1 with TRBJ2-7, with TRBD2 matching over 9 bases. Trimming took 0 bases from V and 7 from J; bases not matched to a gene: 4. Germline assignment: CDR1 DFQATT and CDR2 SNEGSKA (reference sequence). This CDR3 is 13 amino acids long. In nucleotides, the CDR3 is TGCAGTGCTAGAGAGACTAGCGGTCTGGAGCAGTACTTC. Translation gives CSARETSGLEQYF.

This clonotype was seen only a few times. The CDR3: CSRIAGTDEQYF. The CDR3 DNA is TGCAGTCGGATAGCGGGAACCGACGAGCAGTACTTC. V and J are TRBV20-1 and TRBJ2-7, with 8 bases matching TRBD2. The CDR3 consists of 12 residues. Trimming cost V 8 bases and J 5 bases; bases outside gene matches: 8. Germline V gene sequence: CDR1 DFQATT, CDR2 SNEGSKA (reference sequence).

This chain connects TRBV28 to TRBJ1-1, with D possibly being TRBD1 (5 bases). CDR1 MDHEN and CDR2 SYDVKM come from the germline V gene. CDR3 length equals 13 residues. The V and J ends lost 2 bases and 6 bases respectively, with 10 bases between them. As DNA, the CDR3 is TGTGCCAGCAGTTTAAGTTGGGGCTCTGAAGCTTTCTTT. Its protein product is CASSLSWGSEAFF.

The chain couples TRBV5-5 to TRBJ2-7; the match to TRBD2 covers 12 bases. J gave up 6 bases and V 0 bases, and 4 bases lay outside the gene matches. Germline V CDR1 and CDR2: SGHKS, YYEKEE (reference sequence). The CDR3 totals 15 residues. As DNA, the CDR3 is TGTGCCAGCAGCTTGGAACTAGCGGGAGGCGCCGAGCAGTACTTC. Protein sequence: CASSLELAGGAEQYF. Together with reference TRBV5-5 and TRBJ2-7, the CDR3 gives the full variable domain: DAGVTQSPTHLIKTRGQQVTLRCSPISGHKSVSWYQQVLGQGPQFIFQYYEKEERGRGNFPDRFSARQFPNYSSELNVNALLLGDSALYLCASSLELAGGAEQYFGPGTRLTVT.

This clonotype was picked up many times. The genes are TRBV5-1 and TRBJ2-1; TRBD2 aligns across 8 bases. This CDR3 is 16 amino acids long. V shed 0 bases, J shed 4 bases, and the junction held 6 bases outside the gene matches. The V gene's germline CDR1 is SGHRS and CDR2 YFSETQ. The CDR3 nucleotides are TGCGCCAGCAGCTTGGCCGAGGGCGGGGGGTACAATGAGCAGTTCTTC. Encoded protein: CASSLAEGGGYNEQFF. Full variable domain (missing parts from reference TRBV5-1 and TRBJ2-1): KAGVTQTPRYLIKTRGQQVTLSCSPISGHRSVSWYQQTPGQGLQFLFEYFSETQRNKGNFPGRFSGRQFSNSRSEMNVSTLELGDSALYLCASSLAEGGGYNEQFFGPGTRLTVL.

The table lists this clonotype with many counts. The chain is built from TRBV14 and TRBJ2-1; either TRBD1 or TRBD2 may supply D (5 bases each). The length of the CDR3 is 14 residues. Per germline, CDR1 SGHDN and CDR2 FVKESK. The V gene lost 0 bases and the J gene lost 3 bases, with 6 bases spanning the gap. CDR3 in amino acids: CASSQEGDYNEQFF. CDR3 coding DNA: TGTGCCAGCAGCCAAGAGGGGGACTACAATGAGCAGTTCTTC.

This clonotype was seen repeatedly, ten times or more. J is TRBJ2-2 and V is TRBV6-1, with D possibly matching TRBD1 (5 bases). Germline V gene lookup returns CDR1 MNHNS and CDR2 SASEGT. The CDR3 has 15 amino acids. Deletions cut 7 bases from V and 3 bases from J, with 15 bases between. The CDR3 nucleotides are TGTGCCAGCATGGCCCTTGCAGGGTACACCGGGGAGCTGTTTTTT. Translating it yields CASMALAGYTGELFF.

Only a few counts were recorded for this clonotype. The chain has TRBV15 and TRBJ2-3; D is ambiguous. Trimming stripped 2 bases from V and 2 bases from J, with 2 bases between. The CDR3 length is 12 residues. Germline CDR1 LNHNV, CDR2 YYDKDF (reference sequence). The CDR3 reads CATSRPTDTQYF. The CDR3 DNA sequence: TGTGCCACCAGCAGACCCACAGATACGCAGTATTTT.

The V call is TRBV5-6, the J call TRBJ1-2, with TRBD1 as a possible D gene (6 bases). Germline CDR1 reads SGHDT; CDR2 reads YYEEEE. The V end lost 4 bases, the J end lost 4 bases, and 17 bases lay between the germline ends. This CDR3 spans 15 amino acids. In DNA, the CDR3 is TGTGCCAGCAGCATCAACAGGGCGGGTAGCTATGGCTACACCTTC. Residues: CASSINRAGSYGYTF.

Notes on this clonotype: This could be a read error, since a much larger clone is one nucleotide away. J is TRBJ2-2 and V is TRBV29-1; D could derive from TRBD1 or TRBD2 (5 bases each). The CDR3 sequence is 16 residues long. Germline V CDR1 and CDR2: SQVTM, ANQGSEA. V lost 0 bases and J 7 bases, leaving 18 bases between the germline ends. Here the CDR3 reads CSVEDPRDDRNGELFF. The CDR3 DNA sequence: TGCAGCGTTGAAGATCCTCGGGACGATCGTAACGGGGAGCTGTTTTTT.

The sample holds a few counts of this clonotype. The rearrangement links TRBV20-1 to TRBJ2-3; D gene uncertain. The V end lost 6 bases, the J end lost 5 bases, and 9 bases lay between the germline ends. This CDR3 is 11 amino acids long. Germline CDR1 DFQATT, CDR2 SNEGSKA (reference sequence). The CDR3 coding sequence is TGCAGTGCCAAGGTCATAGATACGCAGTATTTT. Its protein product is CSAKVIDTQYF.

This clonotype was observed at least ten times. The DNA of the CDR3 is TGTGCCAGCAGTTTAATATTGGGCCTAGCGGCTACCTACGAGCAGTACTTC. Its protein product is CASSLILGLAATYEQYF. V and J are TRBV28 and TRBJ2-7, with 7 bases lining up with TRBD2. The CDR3 is 17 residues long. Per germline, CDR1 MDHEN and CDR2 SYDVKM. Trimming took 2 bases from V and 2 from J; bases not matched to a gene: 12.

This clonotype has a handful of counts. The chain has TRBV7-9 and TRBJ1-2, with a weak D call TRBD1 (6 bases). The CDR3 sequence is 17 residues long. From germline, CDR1 is SEHNR and CDR2 FQNEAQ (reference sequence). V lost 0 bases to trimming and J lost 2 bases, with 16 bases between them. CDR3: CASSLAGMRGTNYGYTF. CDR3 sequence (DNA): TGTGCCAGCAGCTTAGCGGGCATGAGAGGGACAAACTATGGCTACACCTTC.

This clonotype has at least ten counts. This chain joins TRBV19 and TRBJ2-1, with 10 bases fitting TRBD2. J lost 6 bases, V lost 3 bases, and 5 bases had no gene match. The V gene's germline CDR1 is LNHDA and CDR2 SQIVND (reference sequence). There are 15 residues in the CDR3. The CDR3 region is CASSMESSGSNEQFF. CDR3 DNA: TGTGCCAGTAGTATGGAGTCTAGCGGGAGCAATGAGCAGTTCTTC.

This clonotype was recorded many times. The chain joins TRBV24-1 to TRBJ2-5; D perhaps matches TRBD2 (5 bases). The ends were cut back, 4 bases at V and 0 bases at J, with 8 bases in the middle. The CDR3 is made up of 14 amino acids. Germline V CDR1 and CDR2: KGHDR, SFDVKD. CDR3 sequence reads: CATSEAGNQETQYF. For the CDR3, the DNA is TGTGCCACCAGTGAAGCCGGGAACCAAGAGACCCAGTACTTC.

There are many counts of this clonotype. The rearrangement uses TRBV20-1 and TRBJ1-2; 7 bases align to TRBD1. Germline loops: CDR1 DFQATT, CDR2 SNEGSKA (reference sequence). V lost 7 bases, J lost 4 bases, and 15 bases stayed unmatched. CDR3 length: 15 amino acids. Here the CDR3 reads CSVRPSTGWGYGYTF. Written as DNA, the CDR3 is TGCAGTGTCCGTCCCTCGACAGGGTGGGGCTATGGCTACACCTTC.

There are a few counts of this clonotype. The rearrangement links TRBV6-1 to TRBJ2-1, with D hard to call. The V end lost 7 bases, the J end lost 2 bases, and 15 bases lay between the germline ends. Germline V lookup: CDR1 MNHNS, CDR2 SASEGT. CDR3 length equals 15 residues. The CDR3 loop is CASTNLGSAYNEQFF. As DNA, the CDR3 is TGTGCCAGCACCAACCTGGGCTCTGCCTACAATGAGCAGTTCTTC.

The chain joins TRBV6-1 to TRBJ2-2; 7 bases agree with TRBD1. The CDR3 totals 15 residues. V was clipped by 3 bases and J by 7 bases; unmatched bases: 8. CDR1 is MNHNS, CDR2 SASEGT, per germline. The CDR3 sequence: CASSDNSGGIGELFF. In DNA, the CDR3 is TGTGCCAGCAGTGATAATTCAGGGGGAATCGGGGAGCTGTTTTTT.

This clonotype has a single count. A read error may account for a junction end that differs from germline. The chain links TRBV12-5 to TRBJ2-1, with a weak D call TRBD2 (5 bases). CDR3 length: 12 residues. Germline assignment: CDR1 LGHNT and CDR2 FRNRAP. The DNA for the CDR3 is TGTGCTGGTGGTTTGGTAGAGGGTGAGCAGTTCTTC. Its protein is CAGGLVEGEQFF.

This rearrangement joins TRBV20-1 to TRBJ2-1; D possibly corresponds to TRBD2 (5 bases). Germline CDR1 DFQATT, CDR2 SNEGSKA (reference sequence). V was clipped by 6 bases and J by 8 bases, with 14 bases between them. The CDR3 extends over 12 amino acids. CDR3 in DNA: TGCAGTGCCCCATCACTAGGCGATGAGCAGTTCTTC. Protein product: CSAPSLGDEQFF.

This clonotype was seen only a few times. The chain recombines TRBV20-1 with TRBJ1-3; the D is unclear. This CDR3 has 14 amino acids. Between the trimmed V and J ends, which lost 6 bases and 2 bases, there was a span of 14 bases. Germline V gene data show CDR1 as DFQATT and CDR2 as SNEGSKA (reference sequence). For the CDR3, the DNA is TGCAGTGCATCCCCCGGATTACCTGGAAACACCATATATTTT. Its translation is CSASPGLPGNTIYF.

This clonotype was counted between two and nine times. The CDR3 DNA follows: TGTGCCAGTAGTACTTGGGACACCGGGGAGCTGTTTTTT. Translating gives CASSTWDTGELFF. The V and J genes are TRBV19 and TRBJ2-2, with D uncertain. CDR1 is LNHDA, CDR2 SQIVND, per germline (reference sequence). V lost 4 bases to trimming and J lost 3 bases, with 6 bases between them. This CDR3 comprises 13 residues.

The chain carries TRBV10-3 and TRBJ2-7, with no clear D. The CDR3 runs 12 residues. Germline V gene sequence: CDR1 ENHRY, CDR2 SYGVKD. V was clipped by 6 bases and J by 2 bases, with 8 bases between them. The CDR3 spells CAIRTSTYEQYF. DNA for the CDR3: TGTGCCATCAGGACCAGCACCTACGAGCAGTACTTC.

There are a few counts of this clonotype. The rearrangement links TRBV7-2 to TRBJ1-6; D gene uncertain. The CDR3 sequence is 14 residues long. The V and J ends lost 3 bases and 5 bases respectively, with 8 bases between them. Per germline, CDR1 SGHTA and CDR2 FQGNSA. This CDR3 reads CASSFMENNSPLHF. The CDR3 DNA reads as TGTGCCAGCAGCTTCATGGAAAATAATTCACCCCTCCACTTT.

J is TRBJ1-2 and V is TRBV4-1, with D uncertain. This CDR3 has 13 residues. Germline CDR1 is MGHRA and CDR2 is YSYEKL. V shed 0 bases and J shed 6 bases, with 8 bases lying between them. The DNA of the CDR3 is TGCGCCAGCAGCCAAGAGCGGGGTGATGGCTACACCTTC. Translation: CASSQERGDGYTF.

This clonotype was recorded many times. This chain joins TRBV9 and TRBJ2-1; 9 bases agree with TRBD1. The CDR3 runs to 15 residues. The germline V gene has CDR1 SGDLS and CDR2 YYNGEE. Losses at the gene ends were 0 bases for V and 6 bases for J; bases not matched to a gene: 4. The CDR3 DNA is TGTGCCAGCAGCGTAGGGGACAGGGATTTCAATGAGCAGTTCTTC. It translates to CASSVGDRDFNEQFF.

This clonotype has ten or more counts. This sequence joins TRBV5-1 and TRBJ2-7; no reliable D call. The V gene's germline CDR1 is SGHRS and CDR2 YFSETQ. This CDR3 spans 14 amino acids. V shed 1 base and J shed 0 bases, with 8 bases lying between them. The CDR3 sequence: CASSLIAGSYEQYF. As DNA, the CDR3 is TGCGCCAGCAGCTTGATAGCCGGCTCCTACGAGCAGTACTTC.

This clonotype has ten or more counts. V usage is TRBV20-1 and J usage is TRBJ2-7; D uncertain. The V gene's germline CDR1 is DFQATT and CDR2 SNEGSKA (reference sequence). This CDR3 contains 10 residues. Between the trimmed V and J ends, which lost 4 bases and 2 bases, there was a span of 3 bases. The CDR3 bases are TGCAGTGCTAAAGCCTACGAGCAGTACTTC. Translating it yields CSAKAYEQYF.

This clonotype turned up a few times. The chain combines TRBV11-2 with TRBJ2-1; either TRBD1 or TRBD2 may fit D (5 bases each). The assigned J gene may be wrong: the sequence end matches TRBJ2-7 better. This CDR3 region has 15 residues. Germline V gene lookup returns CDR1 SGHAT and CDR2 FQNNGV. The CDR3: CASSLQWGKYNEQYF. In DNA form, the CDR3 reads TGTGCCAGCAGCTTACAGTGGGGGAAATACAATGAGCAGTACTTC.

This chain links TRBV4-3 with TRBJ1-5; D remains unclear. V shed 1 base and J shed 6 bases, with 10 bases lying between them. This CDR3 is built from 14 residues. CDR1 and CDR2 from the germline V gene are LGHNA and YSLEER. Written as DNA, the CDR3 is TGCGCCAGCAGCCAAGCGTCAGGTACTCAGCCCCAGCATTTT. It translates to CASSQASGTQPQHF.